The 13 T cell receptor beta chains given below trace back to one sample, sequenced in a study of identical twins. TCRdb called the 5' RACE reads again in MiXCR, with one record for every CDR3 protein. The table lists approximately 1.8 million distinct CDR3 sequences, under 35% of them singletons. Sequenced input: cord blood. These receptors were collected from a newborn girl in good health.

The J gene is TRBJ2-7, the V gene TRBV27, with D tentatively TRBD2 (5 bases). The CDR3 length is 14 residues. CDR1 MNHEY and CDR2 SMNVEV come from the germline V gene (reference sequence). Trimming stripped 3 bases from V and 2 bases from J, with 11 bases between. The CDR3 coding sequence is TGTGCCAGCAGTTTCAGCGGTCCGCCCTACGAGCAGTACTTC. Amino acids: CASSFSGPPYEQYF.

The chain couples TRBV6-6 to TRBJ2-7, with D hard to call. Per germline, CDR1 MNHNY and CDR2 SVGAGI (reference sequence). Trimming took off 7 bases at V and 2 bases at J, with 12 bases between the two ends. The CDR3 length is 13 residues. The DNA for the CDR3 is TGTGCCAGCAAGGCAGGTGGCACCTACGAGCAGTACTTC. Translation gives CASKAGGTYEQYF.

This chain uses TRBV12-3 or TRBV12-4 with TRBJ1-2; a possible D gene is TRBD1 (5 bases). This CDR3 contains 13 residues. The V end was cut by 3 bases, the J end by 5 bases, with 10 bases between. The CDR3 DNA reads TGTGCCAGCAGTTTTGGGGCCATTTATGGCTACACCTTC. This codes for CASSFGAIYGYTF.

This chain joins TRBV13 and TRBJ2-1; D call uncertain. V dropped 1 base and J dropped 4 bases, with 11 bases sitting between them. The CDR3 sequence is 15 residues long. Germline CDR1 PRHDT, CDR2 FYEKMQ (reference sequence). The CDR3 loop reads CASSLEDRIYNEQFF. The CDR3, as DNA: TGTGCCAGCAGCTTAGAAGACCGAATATACAATGAGCAGTTCTTC.

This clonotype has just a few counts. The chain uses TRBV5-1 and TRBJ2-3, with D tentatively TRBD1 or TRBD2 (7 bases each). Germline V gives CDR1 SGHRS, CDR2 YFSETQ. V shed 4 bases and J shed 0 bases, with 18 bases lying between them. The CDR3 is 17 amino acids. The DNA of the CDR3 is TGCGCCAGCAGCCCAATAGGGGGCGGGAGTAGCACAGATACGCAGTATTTT. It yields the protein CASSPIGGGSSTDTQYF.

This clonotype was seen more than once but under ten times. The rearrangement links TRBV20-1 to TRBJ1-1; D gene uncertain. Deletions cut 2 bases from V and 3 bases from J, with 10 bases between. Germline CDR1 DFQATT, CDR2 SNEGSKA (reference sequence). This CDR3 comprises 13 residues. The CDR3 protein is CSARPDTYTEAFF. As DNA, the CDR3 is TGCAGTGCTAGACCAGACACCTACACTGAAGCTTTCTTT.

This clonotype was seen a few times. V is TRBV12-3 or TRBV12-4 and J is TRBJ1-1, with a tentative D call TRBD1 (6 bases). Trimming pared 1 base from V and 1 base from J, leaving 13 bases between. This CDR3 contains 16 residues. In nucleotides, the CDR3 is TGTGCCAGCAGTTTAGTGAGGGACACCCAGAACACTGAAGCTTTCTTT. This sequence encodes CASSLVRDTQNTEAFF.

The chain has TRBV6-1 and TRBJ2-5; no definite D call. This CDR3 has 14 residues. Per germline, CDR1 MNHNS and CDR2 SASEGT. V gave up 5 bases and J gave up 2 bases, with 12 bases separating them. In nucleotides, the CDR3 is TGTGCCAGCAGTCCTCAGCCGTGGCAAGAGACCCAGTACTTC. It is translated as CASSPQPWQETQYF.

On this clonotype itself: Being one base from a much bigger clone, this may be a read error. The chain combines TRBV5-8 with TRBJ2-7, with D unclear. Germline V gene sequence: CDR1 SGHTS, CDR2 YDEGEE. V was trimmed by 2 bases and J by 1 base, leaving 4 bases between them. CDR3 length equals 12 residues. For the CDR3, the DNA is TGTGCCAGCAGCTTTGAGTCCTACGAGCAGTACTTC. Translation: CASSFESYEQYF.

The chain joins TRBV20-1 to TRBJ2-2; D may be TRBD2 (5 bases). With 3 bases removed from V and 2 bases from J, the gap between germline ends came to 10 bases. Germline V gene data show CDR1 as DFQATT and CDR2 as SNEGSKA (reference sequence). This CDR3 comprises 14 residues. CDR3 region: CSASVLGNTGELFF. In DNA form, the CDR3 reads TGCAGTGCTAGTGTACTAGGAAACACCGGGGAGCTGTTTTTT.

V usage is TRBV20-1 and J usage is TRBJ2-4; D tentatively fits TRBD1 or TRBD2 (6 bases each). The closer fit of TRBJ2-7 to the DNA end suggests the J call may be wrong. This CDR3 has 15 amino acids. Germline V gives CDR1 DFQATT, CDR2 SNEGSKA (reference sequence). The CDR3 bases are TGCAGTGCTAGAGAGAGAGGGGGGCCTCCTTACGAGCAGTACTTC. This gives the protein CSARERGGPPYEQYF.

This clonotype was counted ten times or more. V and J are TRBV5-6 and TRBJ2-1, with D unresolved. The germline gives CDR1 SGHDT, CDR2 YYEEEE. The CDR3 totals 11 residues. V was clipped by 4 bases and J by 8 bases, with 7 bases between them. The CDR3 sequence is CASSKAHEQFF. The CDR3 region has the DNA TGTGCCAGCAGCAAGGCCCATGAGCAGTTCTTC. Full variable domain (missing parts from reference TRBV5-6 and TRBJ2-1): DAGVTQSPTHLIKTRGQQVTLRCSPKSGHDTVSWYQQALGQGPQFIFQYYEEEERQRGNFPDRFSGHQFPNYSSELNVNALLLGDSALYLCASSKAHEQFFGPGTRLTVL.

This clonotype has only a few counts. In DNA form, the CDR3 reads TGTGCCAGCAGCGCCGGTTGGACAGATAGCAATCAGCCCCAGCATTTT. It codes for CASSAGWTDSNQPQHF. The chain is built from TRBV7-9 and TRBJ1-5; possibly TRBD1 for D (6 bases). The germline gives CDR1 SEHNR, CDR2 FQNEAQ (reference sequence). CDR3 length equals 16 residues. Between the trimmed V and J ends, which lost 5 bases and 0 bases, there was a span of 14 bases.